This T cell receptor (beta chain) was identified during a study of brain metastases from non-small cell lung cancer. Trimming shortened V by 6 bases and J by 4 bases, and 15 bases separated the two germline ends. The CDR3 extends over 13 amino acids. The germline V gene has CDR1 SQVTM and CDR2 ANQGSEA. The assay was immunoSEQ multiplex PCR, and TCRdb's table has in-frame clones only and misses some. The sample contains about 1,400 clones, around 85% of which appear only once. The sample comprised tumor-adjacent normal tissue. V gene TRBV29-1 combines with J gene TRBJ2-5; a weak D match, TRBD2 (5 bases). The clonotype originates from a donor aged 40 or over with non-small cell lung cancer. CDR3 amino acids: CSVEIGLGETQYF. Here the CDR3 DNA reads TGCAGCGTGGAGATAGGACTTGGAGAGACCCAGTACTTC. Based on the CDR3 plus reference TRBV29-1 and TRBJ2-5, the full variable domain is SAVISQKPSRDICQRGTSLTIQCQVDSQVTMMFWYRQQPGQSLTLIATANQGSEATYESGFVIDKFPISRPNLTFSTLTVSNMSPEDSSIYLCSVEIGLGETQYFGPGTRLLVL.